This T cell receptor (beta chain) was sequenced in a study of cytomegalovirus exposure and HLA in healthy donors. This clone was picked up a small number of times. The V gene lost 1 base and the J gene lost 4 bases, with 13 bases spanning the gap. Germline-derived CDR1 and CDR2 are MNHNS and SASEGT. This CDR3 is built from 15 residues. The PCR was carried out with 60 Vbeta primers and 13 Jbeta primers. Original analysis: The count from a later analysis was tens of millions of unique TCR beta chains, around 10 million of them shared. Profiled with immunoSEQ multiplex PCR; TCRdb holds only in-frame clones, not every one. That table is the source of V, J and clone size, and D and trimming were worked out from the DNA. Of approximately 170,000 clones listed, 62% are singletons.

The receptor's source is a man between 35 and 55 years old in good health and CMV-seronegative. The rearrangement uses TRBV6-1 and TRBJ2-5, with D possibly TRBD1 on 5 matching bases. Input material: PBMCs. This chain's CDR3 is CASSEELGQGETQYF. The DNA of the CDR3 is TGTGCCAGCAGTGAAGAGTTGGGGCAGGGAGAGACCCAGTACTTC.